This entry lists 20 T cell receptor beta chains sequenced from one sample in a study of T cell responses to AZD1222 COVID-19 vaccine. The table came from immunoSEQ multiplex PCR; TCRdb's copy has only in-frame clones and leaves some out. The table shows about 120,000 clones, with under 90% occurring only once. The specimen was peripheral blood, collected on day 0 of AZD1222 vaccination. The receptors stem from an adult in good health.

The CDR3 loop reads CASSFTRRPANTEAFF. The CDR3 DNA reads as TGTGCCAGCAGCTTTACCCGTCGTCCGGCGAACACTGAAGCTTTCTTT. The chain is built from TRBV7-2 and TRBJ1-1, with D hard to call. The length of the CDR3 is 16 residues. The ends were cut back, 3 bases at V and 1 base at J, with 15 bases in the middle. Germline loops: CDR1 SGHTA, CDR2 FQGNSA.

The chain joins TRBV18 to TRBJ2-1, with D unresolved. V gave up 2 bases and J gave up 6 bases, with 8 bases separating them. The CDR3 is 13 amino acids. Germline CDR1 KGHSH, CDR2 LQKENI. The DNA of the CDR3 is TGTGCCAGCTCACCATCTAGTCTCAATGAGCAGTTCTTC. As protein: CASSPSSLNEQFF. The variable domain in full, completed from reference TRBV18 and TRBJ2-1, reads NAGVMQNPRHLVRRRGQEARLRCSPMKGHSHVYWYRQLPEEGLKFMVYLQKENIIDESGMPKERFSAEFPKEGPSILRIQQVVRGDSAAYFCASSPSSLNEQFFGPGTRLTVL.

The rearrangement links TRBV15 to TRBJ2-2; TRBD2 aligns across 8 bases. V shed 3 bases and J 4 bases; nucleotides not matched to a gene: 19. Germline assignment: CDR1 LNHNV and CDR2 YYDKDF (reference sequence). The CDR3 is 20 amino acids. The CDR3 nucleotides read TGTGCCACCAGCAGGCCCCACCCCGGCGGGGGGACCGCGGGCACCGGGGAGCTGTTTTTT. Residues: CATSRPHPGGGTAGTGELFF. Complete variable domain (other parts from reference TRBV15 and TRBJ2-2): DAMVIQNPRYQVTQFGKPVTLSCSQTLNHNVMYWYQQKSSQAPKLLFHYYDKDFNNEADTPDNFQSRRPNTSFCFLDIRSPGLGDTAMYLCATSRPHPGGGTAGTGELFFGEGSRLTVL.

The chain has TRBV30 and TRBJ1-3, with D possibly TRBD1 on 5 matching bases. With 4 bases removed from V and 0 bases from J, the gap between germline ends came to 10 bases. Germline V lookup: CDR1 GTSNPN, CDR2 SVGIG (reference sequence). The CDR3 consists of 14 residues. CDR3: CAWMKGSSGNTIYF. The CDR3 DNA is TGTGCCTGGATGAAGGGGAGCTCTGGAAACACCATATATTTT.

This clone was seen only a few times. V usage is TRBV19 and J usage is TRBJ1-2, with D hard to call. The germline gives CDR1 LNHDA, CDR2 SQIVND (reference sequence). V lost 4 bases to trimming and J lost 2 bases, with 11 bases between them. This CDR3 has 14 amino acids. In DNA, the CDR3 is TGTGCCAGTAGTACCTCCGCGGCGAACTATGGCTACACCTTC. Translating gives CASSTSAANYGYTF.

The rearrangement uses TRBV6-5 and TRBJ1-4; 8 bases line up with TRBD1. Germline V gene data show CDR1 as MNHEY and CDR2 as SVGAGI. The ends lost 8 bases at V and 0 bases at J; junction bases unmatched: 2. CDR3 length: 14 residues. CDR3 DNA: TGTGCCAGCCAGGGGGCTGCAACTAATGAAAAACTGTTTTTT. Encoded protein: CASQGAATNEKLFF.

This chain uses TRBV10-3 with TRBJ2-5; 8 nucleotides agree with TRBD1. Germline trimming cut 4 bases from V and 5 bases from J; bases unmatched to any gene: 6. This CDR3 has 14 amino acids. Germline CDR1 and CDR2: ENHRY and SYGVKD. CDR3 sequence (DNA): TGTGCCATCAGTGGGGGACAGGACCTGGAGACCCAGTACTTC. This codes for CAISGGQDLETQYF.

This clone was seen a single time. This chain connects TRBV6-5 to TRBJ2-7; 13 positions agree with TRBD2. The CDR3 length is 14 residues. Germline V gene lookup returns CDR1 MNHEY and CDR2 SVGAGI. The V and J ends lost 7 bases and 2 bases, in that order; junction bases with no gene match: 2. The CDR3 DNA reads as TGTGCCAGCAAAGGACTAGCGGGGGCCTACGAGCAGTACTTC. It yields the protein CASKGLAGAYEQYF.

The chain recombines TRBV29-1 with TRBJ1-1; 8 nucleotides line up with TRBD1. The CDR3 length is 12 residues. With 7 bases clipped from V and 5 bases from J, the junction kept 6 bases outside the gene matches. Germline lookup yields CDR1 SQVTM and CDR2 ANQGSEA. CDR3 bases: TGCAGCGCCTCAGGGGGCTGGACTGAAGCTTTCTTT. This codes for CSASGGWTEAFF. The full variable domain, with the rest looked up from reference TRBV29-1 and TRBJ1-1, is SAVISQKPSRDICQRGTSLTIQCQVDSQVTMMFWYRQQPGQSLTLIATANQGSEATYESGFVIDKFPISRPNLTFSTLTVSNMSPEDSSIYLCSASGGWTEAFFGQGTRLTVV.

CDR3 protein: CASSSPGTFEQYF. Written as DNA, the CDR3 is TGTGCCAGCAGCTCCCCCGGCACATTCGAGCAGTACTTC. The rearrangement uses TRBV13 and TRBJ2-7; D is unresolved. V lost 4 bases and J lost 6, with 13 bases in between. There are 13 residues in the CDR3. Germline CDR1 reads PRHDT; CDR2 reads FYEKMQ (reference sequence).

The V call is TRBV7-8, the J call TRBJ2-1; 7 bases match TRBD2. The junction had 5 bases not matched to a gene; V was cut back by 1 base and J by 2 bases. The CDR3 runs 16 residues. Germline V CDR1 and CDR2: SGHVS, FQNEAQ. The CDR3 is CASSLEGRAAYNEQFF. The DNA of the CDR3 is TGTGCCAGCAGCTTAGAAGGGAGGGCCGCCTACAATGAGCAGTTCTTC.

This chain connects TRBV6-5 to TRBJ2-7; the match to TRBD1 covers 10 bases. The junction had 2 bases not matched to a gene; V was cut back by 2 bases and J by 1 base. CDR1 and CDR2 (germline): MNHEY, SVGAGI. The CDR3 sequence is 15 residues long. The CDR3, as DNA: TGTGCCAGCAGTTACGGGGGACAGGGGTCCTACGAGCAGTACTTC. Residues: CASSYGGQGSYEQYF.

The chain uses TRBV10-1 and TRBJ1-1; D gene ambiguous. Germline CDR1 is WNHNN and CDR2 is SYGVQD (reference sequence). V was shortened by 4 bases and J by 1 base, with 1 base between the two germline ends. There are 11 residues in the CDR3. CDR3 residues: CASSGNTEAFF. Written as DNA, the CDR3 is TGCGCCAGCAGTGGGAACACTGAAGCTTTCTTT.

The V gene is TRBV19, the J gene TRBJ2-1; TRBD1 matches 7 bases. The J segment lost 9 bases and the V segment lost 4 bases, leaving 9 bases of the junction unmatched. The CDR3 totals 14 residues. CDR1 LNHDA and CDR2 SQIVND come from the germline V gene (reference sequence). The CDR3 DNA is TGTGCCAGTAGTAGGGGACAGACACCCGGTGAGCAGTTCTTC. Its protein is CASSRGQTPGEQFF.

V is TRBV5-4 and J is TRBJ2-1; D might be TRBD2 (5 bases). Germline CDR1 SGHNT, CDR2 YYREEE (reference sequence). This CDR3 comprises 13 residues. Trimming cost V 6 bases and J 8 bases, with 15 bases left between them. Here the CDR3 reads CASNYRAEDEQFF. DNA for the CDR3: TGTGCCAGCAACTACCGGGCGGAGGATGAGCAGTTCTTC.

Only a few counts were recorded for this clone. The J gene is TRBJ2-2, the V gene TRBV7-9; D remains ambiguous. Trimming removed 3 bases from V and 7 bases from J, with 12 bases in between. CDR1 is SEHNR, CDR2 FQNEAQ, per germline (reference sequence). This CDR3 is built from 14 residues. CDR3 protein: CASSFPRVVGELFF. The CDR3 nucleotides are TGTGCCAGCAGCTTCCCAAGGGTAGTCGGGGAGCTGTTTTTT.

The chain links TRBV19 to TRBJ1-5; 10 nucleotides align to TRBD1. After removal of 3 bases from V and 7 bases from J, the junction contained 6 bases not matched to a gene. The CDR3 spans 15 residues. Germline lookup yields CDR1 LNHDA and CDR2 SQIVND (reference sequence). In DNA, the CDR3 is TGTGCCAGTAGTATTGCGACAGGGGGCAGCCAGCCCCAGCATTTT. Its translation: CASSIATGGSQPQHF.

The chain links TRBV18 to TRBJ1-4; D remains ambiguous. The CDR3 totals 14 residues. Trimming stripped 0 bases from V and 4 bases from J, with 6 bases between. Germline lookup yields CDR1 KGHSH and CDR2 LQKENI. The CDR3 region is CASSPPLVNEKLFF. In DNA form, the CDR3 reads TGTGCCAGCTCACCACCGTTGGTTAATGAAAAACTGTTTTTT. The full variable domain, completed using reference TRBV18 and TRBJ1-4, is NAGVMQNPRHLVRRRGQEARLRCSPMKGHSHVYWYRQLPEEGLKFMVYLQKENIIDESGMPKERFSAEFPKEGPSILRIQQVVRGDSAAYFCASSPPLVNEKLFFGSGTQLSVL.

The table lists this clone with a few counts. This sequence joins TRBV30 and TRBJ1-6; D is undetermined. CDR1 and CDR2 from the germline V gene are GTSNPN and SVGIG (reference sequence). The ends were cut back, 3 bases at V and 11 bases at J, with 14 bases in the middle. This CDR3 comprises 13 residues. This CDR3 is CAWRGPPRAPLHF. The CDR3 region has the DNA TGTGCCTGGAGGGGTCCCCCGCGGGCACCCCTCCACTTT.

This rearrangement joins TRBV18 to TRBJ2-3; 10 bases fit TRBD1. The V and J ends lost 4 bases and 1 base, in that order; junction bases with no gene match: 11. Germline CDR1 KGHSH, CDR2 LQKENI. CDR3 length: 18 amino acids. CDR3 sequence (DNA): TGTGCCAGCTCACTCGGGAGCCCCGGGACAGGGGGCACAGATACGCAGTATTTT. Translated, it gives CASSLGSPGTGGTDTQYF.